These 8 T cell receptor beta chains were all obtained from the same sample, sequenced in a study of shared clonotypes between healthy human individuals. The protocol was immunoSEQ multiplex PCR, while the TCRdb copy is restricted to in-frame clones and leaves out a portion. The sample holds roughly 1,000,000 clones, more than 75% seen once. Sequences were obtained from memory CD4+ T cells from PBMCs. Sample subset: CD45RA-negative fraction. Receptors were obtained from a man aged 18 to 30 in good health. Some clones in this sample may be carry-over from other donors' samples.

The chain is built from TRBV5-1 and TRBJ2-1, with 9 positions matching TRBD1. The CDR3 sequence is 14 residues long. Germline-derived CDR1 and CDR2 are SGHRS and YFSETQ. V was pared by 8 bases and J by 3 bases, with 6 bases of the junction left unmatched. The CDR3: CASPDRGFYNEQFF. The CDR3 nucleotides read TGCGCCAGTCCGGACAGGGGATTCTACAATGAGCAGTTCTTC.

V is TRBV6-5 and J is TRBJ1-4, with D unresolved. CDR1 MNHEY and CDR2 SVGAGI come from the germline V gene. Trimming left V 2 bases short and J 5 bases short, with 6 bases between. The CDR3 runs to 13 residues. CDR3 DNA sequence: TGTGCCAGCAGTTACCGGCCGAATGAAAAACTGTTTTTT. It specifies CASSYRPNEKLFF.

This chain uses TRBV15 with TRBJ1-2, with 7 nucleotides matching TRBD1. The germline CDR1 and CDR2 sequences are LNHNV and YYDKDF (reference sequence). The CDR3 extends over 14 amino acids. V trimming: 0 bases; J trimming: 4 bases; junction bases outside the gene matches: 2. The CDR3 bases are TGTGCCACCAGCAGAGATCAGGGGGTCTATGGCTACACCTTC. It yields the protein CATSRDQGVYGYTF.

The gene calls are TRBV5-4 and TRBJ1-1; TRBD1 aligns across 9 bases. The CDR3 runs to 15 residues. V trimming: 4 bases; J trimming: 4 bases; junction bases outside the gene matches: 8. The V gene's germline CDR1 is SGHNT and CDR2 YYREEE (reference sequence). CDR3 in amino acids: CASSHGQGKSTEAFF. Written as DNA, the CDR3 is TGTGCCAGCAGCCACGGACAGGGGAAGAGCACTGAAGCTTTCTTT. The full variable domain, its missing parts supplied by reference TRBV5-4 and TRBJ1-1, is ETGVTQSPTHLIKTRGQQVTLRCSSQSGHNTVSWYQQALGQGPQFIFQYYREEENGRGNFPPRFSGLQFPNYSSELNVNALELDDSALYLCASSHGQGKSTEAFFGQGTRLTVV.

The CDR3: CASSLAPEETQYF. The CDR3 DNA is TGCGCCAGCAGCTTGGCCCCAGAGGAGACCCAGTACTTC. V gene TRBV5-1 combines with J gene TRBJ2-5; no clear D gene. Germline V CDR1 and CDR2: SGHRS, YFSETQ. The CDR3 consists of 13 residues. Trimming left V 0 bases short and J 5 bases short, with 8 bases between. The variable domain in full, completed from reference TRBV5-1 and TRBJ2-5, reads KAGVTQTPRYLIKTRGQQVTLSCSPISGHRSVSWYQQTPGQGLQFLFEYFSETQRNKGNFPGRFSGRQFSNSRSEMNVSTLELGDSALYLCASSLAPEETQYFGPGTRLLVL.

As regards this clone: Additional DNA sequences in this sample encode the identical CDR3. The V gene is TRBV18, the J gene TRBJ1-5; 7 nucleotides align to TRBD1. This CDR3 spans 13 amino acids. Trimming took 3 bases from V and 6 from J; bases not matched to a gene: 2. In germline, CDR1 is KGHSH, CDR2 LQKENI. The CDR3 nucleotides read TGTGCCAGCTCACCGCAGGGGGGTCAGCCCCAGCATTTT. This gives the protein CASSPQGGQPQHF.

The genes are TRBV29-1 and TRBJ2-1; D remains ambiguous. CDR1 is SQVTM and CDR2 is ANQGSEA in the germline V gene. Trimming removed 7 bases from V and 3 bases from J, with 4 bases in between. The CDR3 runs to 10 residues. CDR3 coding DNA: TGCAGCGACTACTACAATGAGCAGTTCTTC. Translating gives CSDYYNEQFF.

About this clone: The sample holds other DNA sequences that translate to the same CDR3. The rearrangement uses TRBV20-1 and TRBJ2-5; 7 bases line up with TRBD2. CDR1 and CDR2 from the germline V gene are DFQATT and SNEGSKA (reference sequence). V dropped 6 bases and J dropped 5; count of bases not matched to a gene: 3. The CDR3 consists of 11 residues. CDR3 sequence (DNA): TGCAGTGCGGGAGGGTGGGAGACCCAGTACTTC. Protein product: CSAGGWETQYF.